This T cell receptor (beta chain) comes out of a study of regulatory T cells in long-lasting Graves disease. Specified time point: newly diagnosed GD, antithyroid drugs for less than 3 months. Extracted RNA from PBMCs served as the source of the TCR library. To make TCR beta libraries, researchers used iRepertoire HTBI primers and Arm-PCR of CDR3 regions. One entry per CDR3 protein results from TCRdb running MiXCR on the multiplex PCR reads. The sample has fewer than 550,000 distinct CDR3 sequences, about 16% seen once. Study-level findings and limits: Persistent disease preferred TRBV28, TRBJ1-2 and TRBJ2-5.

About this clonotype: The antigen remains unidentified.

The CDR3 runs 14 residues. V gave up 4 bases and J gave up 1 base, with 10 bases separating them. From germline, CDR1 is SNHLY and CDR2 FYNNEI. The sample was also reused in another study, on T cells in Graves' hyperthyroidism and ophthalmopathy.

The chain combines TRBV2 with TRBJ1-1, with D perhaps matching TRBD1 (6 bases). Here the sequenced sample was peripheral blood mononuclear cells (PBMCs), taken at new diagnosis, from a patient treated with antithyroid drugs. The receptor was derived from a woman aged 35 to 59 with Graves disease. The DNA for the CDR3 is TGTGCCAGCAGTGCCCAGGGGAGGAACACTGAAGCTTTCTTT. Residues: CASSAQGRNTEAFF.